A selection of T cell receptor beta chains follows, all from one sample in a study of cytomegalovirus exposure and HLA in healthy donors. Using immunoSEQ multiplex PCR, the repertoire was profiled, and TCRdb retains in-frame clones only, with some absent. The sample includes a few hundred thousand clones, about nine tenths of them seen just once. The specimen sequenced was PBMCs. These receptors all stem from a woman aged 18-35 years in good health and CMV-seronegative. CDR3s include the opening cysteine and the closing phenylalanine or tryptophan. The D gene is left open where the match is weak. Some rows mark clone size as missing; the rest say once, few, many or name a class of expanded clone.

J gene | clone size | V gene | D gene | CDR3 protein | CDR3 DNA
TRBJ2-5 | NA | TRBV2 | TRBD2 | CASSRGLAGWGETQYF | TGTGCCAGCAGTAGAGGACTAGCGGGATGGGGGGAGACCCAGTACTTC
TRBJ2-7 | few | TRBV11-1 | NA | CASSVPGTGYEQYF | TGTGCCAGCAGCGTCCCCGGTACAGGGTACGAGCAGTACTTC
TRBJ2-1 | NA | TRBV21-1 | NA | CASSSPGADYFNEQFF | TGTGCCAGCAGCTCCCCTGGGGCGGATTACTTCAATGAGCAGTTCTTC
TRBJ2-7 | NA | TRBV4-1 | TRBD1 | CASSHLRDRGSYEQYF | TGCGCCAGCAGCCACCTCCGGGACAGGGGGTCCTACGAGCAGTACTTC
TRBJ2-2 | NA | TRBV7-7 | NA | CASSLGQGSLPGELFF | TGTGCTAGCAGCCTAGGGCAGGGGAGTTTACCCGGGGAGCTGTTTTTT
TRBJ2-7 | NA | TRBV6-1 | TRBD1 | CASSDSDRLAYEQYF | TGTGCCAGCAGTGATTCGGACAGGCTTGCCTACGAGCAGTACTTC
TRBJ1-4 | NA | TRBV7-3 | NA | CASSFSEKLFF | TGTGCCAGCAGCTTCTCCGAAAAACTGTTTTTT
TRBJ2-7 | NA | TRBV19 | NA | CASSTGVKSYEQYF | TGTGCCAGTAGTACCGGGGTGAAATCCTACGAGCAGTACTTC
TRBJ2-5 | once | TRBV4-2 | TRBD2 | CASSVRQGTRIAGGQETQYF | TGTGCCAGCAGCGTCCGACAGGGGACCCGAATAGCGGGAGGCCAAGAGACCCAGTACTTC
TRBJ2-1 | NA | TRBV5-1 | NA | CASSLIWTESYNEQFF | TGCGCCAGCAGCTTGATCTGGACAGAATCCTACAATGAGCAGTTCTTC
TRBJ2-3 | NA | TRBV5-1 | NA | CASSSLSGTDTQYF | TGCGCCAGCAGCTCATTATCAGGGACAGATACGCAGTATTTT
TRBJ2-1 | NA | TRBV5-1 | TRBD2 | CASSLVAGAYNEQFF | TGCGCCAGCAGCTTGGTTGCGGGAGCTTACAATGAGCAGTTCTTC
TRBJ2-2 | NA | TRBV25-1 | NA | CASSEFGAGKNTGELFF | TGTGCCAGCAGTGAATTTGGGGCGGGGAAAAACACCGGGGAGCTGTTTTTT
TRBJ2-3 | NA | TRBV4-3 | NA | CASSQELLGTDTQYF | TGCGCCAGCAGCCAAGAACTATTGGGCACAGATACGCAGTATTTT
TRBJ2-3 | NA | TRBV2 | TRBD1 | CASSDGQGTDTQYF | TGTGCCAGCAGTGACGGACAGGGAACAGATACGCAGTATTTT
TRBJ1-2 | NA | TRBV29-1 | TRBD1 | CSVGLWDRILYGYTF | TGCAGCGTTGGATTGTGGGACAGGATCCTCTATGGCTACACCTTC
TRBJ2-3 | NA | TRBV9 | NA | CASSGTLATGTQYF | TGTGCCAGCAGCGGGACCCTAGCGACGGGTACGCAGTATTTT
TRBJ2-3 | NA | TRBV28 | NA | CASSLWTGDTQYF | TGTGCCAGCAGTTTATGGACAGGAGATACGCAGTATTTT
TRBJ2-3 | NA | TRBV29-1 | TRBD2 | CSPQGLAGADTQYF | TGCAGCCCCCAGGGACTAGCGGGAGCAGATACGCAGTATTTT
TRBJ1-1 | NA | TRBV30 | TRBD1 | CAWNRDSRTEAFF | TGTGCCTGGAACCGGGACAGTCGAACTGAAGCTTTCTTT
TRBJ2-7 | NA | TRBV27 | TRBD1 | CASSLDAGTGLYEQYF | TGTGCCAGCAGTTTAGACGCCGGGACAGGGCTCTACGAGCAGTACTTC
TRBJ2-7 | NA | TRBV2 | NA | CASSGYGLSYEQYF | TGTGCCAGCAGTGGATACGGACTGTCCTACGAGCAGTACTTC
TRBJ2-7 | NA | TRBV5-5 | TRBD2 | CASSLALAGGPPYF | TGTGCCAGCAGCTTGGCATTAGCGGGAGGGCCCCCGTACTTC
TRBJ2-5 | NA | TRBV10-3 | NA | CATSQPLRQETQYF | TGTGCCACCTCACAGCCACTTAGACAAGAGACCCAGTACTTC
TRBJ1-1 | NA | TRBV14 | NA | CASSQETGGRAFF | TGTGCCAGCAGCCAAGAAACGGGAGGTCGAGCTTTCTTT
TRBJ2-1 | NA | TRBV5-6 | NA | CASSFTDNEQFF | TGTGCCAGCAGCTTTACGGACAATGAGCAGTTCTTC
TRBJ1-1 | NA | TRBV27 | NA | CASSPSGLNTEAFF | TGTGCCAGCAGTCCATCCGGTCTGAACACTGAAGCTTTCTTT
TRBJ2-7 | NA | TRBV4-1 | NA | CASSHGYEQYF | TGCGCCAGCAGCCACGGCTACGAGCAGTACTTC
TRBJ2-3 | NA | TRBV5-1 | TRBD1 | CASSLADREGTDTQYF | TGCGCCAGCAGCTTGGCCGACAGGGAAGGCACAGATACGCAGTATTTT
TRBJ2-7 | NA | TRBV4-1 | TRBD2 | CASSSRVVGGLAGAGGYEQYF | TGCGCCAGCAGCTCCAGGGTGGTGGGTGGACTAGCGGGAGCAGGGGGCTACGAGCAGTACTTC
TRBJ2-7 | NA | TRBV10-2 | NA | CASSRLVEAGEQYF | TGCGCCAGCAGTCGACTAGTGGAGGCCGGGGAGCAGTACTTC
TRBJ2-7 | NA | TRBV27 | TRBD2 | CASSELAGGRYEQYF | TGTGCCAGCAGTGAGCTAGCGGGAGGTCGGTACGAGCAGTACTTC
TRBJ1-2 | NA | TRBV11-2 | NA | CASSLVEGIGYTF | TGTGCCAGCAGCTTAGTGGAGGGGATAGGCTACACCTTC
TRBJ2-4 | few | TRBV19 | TRBD1 | CASSILGTGGNKNIQYF | TGTGCCAGTAGTATCCTGGGGACAGGGGGGAACAAAAACATTCAGTACTTC
TRBJ1-2 | NA | TRBV5-1 | NA | CASSLDVTPTTYGYTF | TGCGCCAGCAGCTTAGACGTGACACCGACGACCTATGGCTACACCTTC
TRBJ1-1 | once | TRBV5-1 | NA | CASSFERRADTEAFF | TGCGCCAGCAGCTTTGAACGAAGAGCGGACACTGAAGCTTTCTTT
TRBJ1-1 | NA | TRBV9 | NA | CASSVAEGVDEAFF | TGTGCCAGCAGCGTAGCTGAGGGGGTGGATGAAGCTTTCTTT
TRBJ1-1 | NA | TRBV27 | NA | CASSFGANTEAFF | TGTGCCAGCAGTTTTGGGGCAAACACTGAAGCTTTCTTT
TRBJ1-2 | NA | TRBV27 | TRBD1 | CASSPGGGLDSGYTF | TGTGCCAGCAGTCCAGGAGGGGGCCTGGACTCCGGCTACACCTTC
TRBJ2-3 | NA | TRBV28 | NA | CASRTSTDTQYF | TGTGCCAGCAGGACTAGCACAGATACGCAGTATTTT
TRBJ2-7 | NA | TRBV7-9 | TRBD2 | CASSLGEGYYEQYF | TGTGCCAGCAGCTTAGGGGAGGGGTACTACGAGCAGTACTTC
TRBJ1-2 | NA | TRBV27 | NA | CASSLYAGSYGYTF | TGTGCCAGCAGTTTATATGCAGGATCATATGGCTACACCTTC
TRBJ2-5 | once | TRBV29-1 | NA | CSVAASRVETQYF | TGCAGCGTTGCGGCCTCCCGGGTAGAGACCCAGTACTTC
TRBJ1-2 | NA | TRBV28 | NA | CASSWADRLNYGYTF | TGTGCCAGCAGTTGGGCCGACAGACTGAACTATGGCTACACCTTC
TRBJ2-7 | NA | TRBV5-4 | TRBD1 | CASSLEGGRYEQYF | TGTGCCAGCAGCTTGGAAGGGGGCAGGTACGAGCAGTACTTC
TRBJ2-1 | NA | TRBV6-5 | NA | CASRNIGEQFF | TGTGCCAGCAGGAATATCGGTGAGCAGTTCTTC
TRBJ2-3 | NA | TRBV5-1 | TRBD1 | CASSHQGAPSTDTQYF | TGCGCCAGCAGCCACCAGGGGGCGCCTAGCACAGATACGCAGTATTTT
TRBJ1-1 | NA | TRBV5-4 | NA | CASSPNGGALSTEAFF | TGTGCCAGCAGCCCTAATGGGGGGGCCTTAAGCACTGAAGCTTTCTTT
TRBJ2-7 | NA | TRBV6-5 | NA | CASSYSISGSYEQYF | TGTGCCAGCAGTTACTCGATCTCAGGGTCCTACGAGCAGTACTTC
TRBJ1-1 | NA | TRBV7-3 | TRBD1 | CASSPQGANTEAFF | TGTGCCAGCAGCCCGCAGGGGGCCAACACTGAAGCTTTCTTT
TRBJ1-2 | NA | TRBV19 | TRBD1 | CASSQGQASYGYTF | TGTGCCAGTAGTCAGGGACAGGCTTCCTATGGCTACACCTTC
TRBJ1-2 | NA | TRBV7-2 | TRBD1 | CASSLIRGPIAF | TGTGCCAGCAGCTTAATAAGGGGGCCCATCGCCTTC
TRBJ2-7 | NA | TRBV7-2 | NA | CASSIRGGLDYEQYF | TGTGCCAGCAGCATACGAGGAGGGCTGGACTACGAGCAGTACTTC